This TCR beta chain was observed in a study of blood T cell repertoires in COVID-19. CDR1 and CDR2 from the germline V gene are SGHTA and FQGNSA. Germline trimming cut 5 bases from V and 1 base from J; bases unmatched to any gene: 10. This CDR3 has 17 amino acids. TCRdb's copy holds only in-frame clones and misses some; the assay was immunoSEQ multiplex PCR. This table has around 60,000 clones, around 82% appearing once. The V and J genes are TRBV7-2 and TRBJ2-3, with TRBD2 identical over 9 bases. This sequence was found in a man between 60 and 70 years old with COVID-19, enrolled during active disease. The sample consisted of peripheral blood. The DNA of the CDR3 is TGTGCCAGCAGCCCTTCAAGGCGGACTAGCGGCACAGATACGCAGTATTTT. Translating gives CASSPSRRTSGTDTQYF.